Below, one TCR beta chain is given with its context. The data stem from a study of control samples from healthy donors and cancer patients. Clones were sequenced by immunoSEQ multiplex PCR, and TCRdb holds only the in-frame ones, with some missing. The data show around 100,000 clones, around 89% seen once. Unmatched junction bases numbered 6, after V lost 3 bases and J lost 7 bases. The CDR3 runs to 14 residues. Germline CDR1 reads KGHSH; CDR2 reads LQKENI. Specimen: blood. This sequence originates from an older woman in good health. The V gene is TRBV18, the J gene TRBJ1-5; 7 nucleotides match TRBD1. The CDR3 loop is CASSPDRARQPQHF. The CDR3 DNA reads TGTGCCAGCTCACCCGACAGGGCGCGACAGCCCCAGCATTTT.